This T cell receptor (beta chain) was obtained from a study of T cell responses to AZD1222 COVID-19 vaccine. Clones were sequenced by immunoSEQ multiplex PCR, and TCRdb holds only the in-frame ones, with some missing. The sample yields 140,000 to 150,000 clones, about 92% seen once. Turning to this clone: What it binds is not known.

General study results and limits: The sample set comprised mostly white British donors with more females, and clonal diversity was possibly underestimated.

CDR1 SGHNT and CDR2 YYREEE come from the germline V gene (reference sequence). The V segment lost 5 bases and the J segment 3 bases; nucleotides outside the gene matches: 4. The CDR3 sequence is 14 residues long. The chain joins TRBV5-4 to TRBJ1-4; 7 nucleotides line up with TRBD1. The sequencing here drew on peripheral blood, taken 28 days after the second AZD1222 dose. The receptor was isolated from an adult who received the AZD1222 COVID-19 vaccine. The DNA for the CDR3 is TGTGCCAGCAGGAAGGGACAGTCTAATGAAAAACTGTTTTTT. This sequence encodes CASRKGQSNEKLFF. The full variable domain, with the rest looked up from reference TRBV5-4 and TRBJ1-4, is ETGVTQSPTHLIKTRGQQVTLRCSSQSGHNTVSWYQQALGQGPQFIFQYYREEENGRGNFPPRFSGLQFPNYSSELNVNALELDDSALYLCASRKGQSNEKLFFGSGTQLSVL.